This T cell receptor beta chain was sequenced for a study of blood T cell repertoires in COVID-19. The wider study: PBMCs, B-cell-depleted T cells, or T cells provided the cDNA or gDNA that made up the material.

The protocol was immunoSEQ multiplex PCR, while the TCRdb copy is restricted to in-frame clones and leaves out a portion. The table lists 300,000 to 400,000 clones, about 86% of them singletons. The CDR3 is 15 amino acids. V was shortened by 3 bases and J by 4 bases, with 13 bases between the two germline ends. The germline CDR1 and CDR2 sequences are SGHTA and FQGNSA. Recruits, aged roughly 18 to 100 years, lived in about two dozen US areas. This sequence joins TRBV7-2 and TRBJ2-1, with D possibly matching TRBD2 (6 bases). The receptor was derived from a woman between 40 and 50 years old with acute COVID-19. The specimen was PBMCs or T cells enriched from blood (not recorded which). The CDR3: CASSLGGLEYNEQFF. Here the CDR3 DNA reads TGTGCCAGCAGCTTGGGGGGTCTAGAATACAATGAGCAGTTCTTC.